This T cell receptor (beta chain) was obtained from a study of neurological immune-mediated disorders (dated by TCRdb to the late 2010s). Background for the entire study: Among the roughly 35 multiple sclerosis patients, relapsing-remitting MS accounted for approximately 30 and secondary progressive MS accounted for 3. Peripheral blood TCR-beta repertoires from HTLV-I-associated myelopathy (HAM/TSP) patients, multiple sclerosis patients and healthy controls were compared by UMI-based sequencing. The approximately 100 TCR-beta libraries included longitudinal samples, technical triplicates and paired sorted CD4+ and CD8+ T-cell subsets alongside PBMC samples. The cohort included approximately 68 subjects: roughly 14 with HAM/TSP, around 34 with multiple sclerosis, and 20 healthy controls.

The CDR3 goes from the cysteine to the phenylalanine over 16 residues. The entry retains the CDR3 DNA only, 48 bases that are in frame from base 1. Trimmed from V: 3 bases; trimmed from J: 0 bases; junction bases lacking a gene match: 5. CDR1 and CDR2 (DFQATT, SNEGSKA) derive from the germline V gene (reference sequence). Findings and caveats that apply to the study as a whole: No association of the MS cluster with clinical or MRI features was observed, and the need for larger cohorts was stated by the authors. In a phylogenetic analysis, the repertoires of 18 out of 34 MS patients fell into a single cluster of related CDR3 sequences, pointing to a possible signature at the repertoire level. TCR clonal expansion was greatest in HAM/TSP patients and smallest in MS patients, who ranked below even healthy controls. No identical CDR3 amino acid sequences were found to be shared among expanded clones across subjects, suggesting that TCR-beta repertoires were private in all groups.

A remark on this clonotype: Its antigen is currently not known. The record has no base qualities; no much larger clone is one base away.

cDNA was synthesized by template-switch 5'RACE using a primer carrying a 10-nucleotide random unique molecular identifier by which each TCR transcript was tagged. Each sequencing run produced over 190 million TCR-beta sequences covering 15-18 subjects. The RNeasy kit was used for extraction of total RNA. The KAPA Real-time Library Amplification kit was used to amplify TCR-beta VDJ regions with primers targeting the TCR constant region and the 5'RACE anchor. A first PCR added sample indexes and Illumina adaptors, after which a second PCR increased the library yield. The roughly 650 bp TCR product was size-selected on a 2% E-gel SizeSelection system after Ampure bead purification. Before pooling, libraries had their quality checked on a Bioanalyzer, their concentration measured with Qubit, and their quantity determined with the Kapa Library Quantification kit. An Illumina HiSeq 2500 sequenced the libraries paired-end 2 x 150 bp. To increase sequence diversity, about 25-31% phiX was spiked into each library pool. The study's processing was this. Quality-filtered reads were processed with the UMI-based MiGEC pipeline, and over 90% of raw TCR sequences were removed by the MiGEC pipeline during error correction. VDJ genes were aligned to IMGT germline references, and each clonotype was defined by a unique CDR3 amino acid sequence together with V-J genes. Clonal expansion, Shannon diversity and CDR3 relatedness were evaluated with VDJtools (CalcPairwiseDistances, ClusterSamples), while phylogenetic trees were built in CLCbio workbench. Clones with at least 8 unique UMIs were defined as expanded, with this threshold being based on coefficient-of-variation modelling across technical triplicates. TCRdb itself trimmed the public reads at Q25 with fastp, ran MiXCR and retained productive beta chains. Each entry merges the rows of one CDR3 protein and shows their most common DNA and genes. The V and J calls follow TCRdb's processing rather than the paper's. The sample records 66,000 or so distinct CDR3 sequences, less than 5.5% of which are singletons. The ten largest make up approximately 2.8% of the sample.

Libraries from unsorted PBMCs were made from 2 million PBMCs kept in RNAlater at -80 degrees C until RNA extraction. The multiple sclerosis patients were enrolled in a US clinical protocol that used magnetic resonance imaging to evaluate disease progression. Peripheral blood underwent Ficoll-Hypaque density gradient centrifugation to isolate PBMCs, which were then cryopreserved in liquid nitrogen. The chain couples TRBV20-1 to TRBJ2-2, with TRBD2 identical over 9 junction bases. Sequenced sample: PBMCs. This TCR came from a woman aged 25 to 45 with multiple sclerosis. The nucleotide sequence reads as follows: TGCAGTGCTAGGGGGAGCGGGGGGCCGAACACCGGGGAGCTGTTTTTT. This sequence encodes CSARGSGGPNTGELFF.